One and the same sample provided the 27 T cell receptor beta chains below, sequenced in a study of T cell responses to AZD1222 COVID-19 vaccine. Clones were sequenced by immunoSEQ multiplex PCR, and TCRdb holds only the in-frame ones, with some missing. The data show approximately 150,000 clones, about nine tenths seen once. Sequences were derived from peripheral blood, sampled on day 0 of MenACWY control vaccination. The origin of the receptors is an adult in good health.

J is TRBJ2-2 and V is TRBV25-1; D is ambiguous. Trimming took 5 bases from V and 0 from J, leaving 7 bases between them. Germline CDR1 and CDR2: MGHDK and SYGVNS. This CDR3 is built from 14 residues. CDR3 coding DNA: TGTGCCAGCAGTTTTACCGCGAACACCGGGGAGCTGTTTTTT. Translating it yields CASSFTANTGELFF.

V gene TRBV29-1 combines with J gene TRBJ1-1; the D gene is possibly TRBD1 (5 bases). V dropped 1 base and J dropped 4 bases, with 13 bases sitting between them. Per the germline V gene, CDR1 is SQVTM and CDR2 is ANQGSEA. The CDR3 runs 14 residues. The CDR3 bases are TGCAGCGTTGAAGCTAGGGGCGAGCTCACTGAAGCTTTCTTT. Amino acids: CSVEARGELTEAFF.

The chain couples TRBV10-3 to TRBJ2-3; no clear D. Germline CDR1 and CDR2: ENHRY and SYGVKD. This CDR3 contains 14 residues. V dropped 8 bases and J dropped 2 bases, with 14 bases sitting between them. This chain's CDR3 is CAISSRANTDTQYF. Written as DNA, the CDR3 is TGTGCCATCTCGTCAAGGGCGAACACAGATACGCAGTATTTT.

This sequence joins TRBV13 and TRBJ2-1; D is uncertain. The V gene's germline CDR1 is PRHDT and CDR2 FYEKMQ (reference sequence). Deletions cut 1 base from V and 8 bases from J, with 9 bases between. This CDR3 comprises 13 residues. The CDR3 region is CASSLEGLDEQFF. The CDR3 DNA is TGTGCCAGCAGCTTAGAAGGTCTCGATGAGCAGTTCTTC.

This clone was detected once. The chain recombines TRBV5-1 with TRBJ2-7, with D unclear. Trimming pared 0 bases from V and 2 bases from J, leaving 12 bases between. The CDR3 contains 15 residues. Germline CDR1 SGHRS, CDR2 YFSETQ. The DNA of the CDR3 is TGCGCCAGCAGCTTGGGGCCTAGTAAGACCTACGAGCAGTACTTC. It is translated as CASSLGPSKTYEQYF. Based on the CDR3 plus reference TRBV5-1 and TRBJ2-7, the full variable domain is KAGVTQTPRYLIKTRGQQVTLSCSPISGHRSVSWYQQTPGQGLQFLFEYFSETQRNKGNFPGRFSGRQFSNSRSEMNVSTLELGDSALYLCASSLGPSKTYEQYFGPGTRLTVT.

V and J are TRBV4-1 and TRBJ2-5, with D possibly matching TRBD1 (6 bases). This CDR3 contains 18 residues. Germline assignment: CDR1 MGHRA and CDR2 YSYEKL. Trimming cost V 0 bases and J 7 bases, with 24 bases left between them. As DNA, the CDR3 is TGCGCCAGCAGCCAAGATTTAGGTGACCCCTACAGGGTTGGGACCCAGTACTTC. Translated: CASSQDLGDPYRVGTQYF.

The chain has TRBV30 and TRBJ1-1, with D uncertain. Germline assignment: CDR1 GTSNPN and CDR2 SVGIG (reference sequence). V was cut by 8 bases and J by 3 bases, with 10 bases left in between. The CDR3 consists of 11 residues. The CDR3 bases are TGTGCCAATAGATTCGACACTGAAGCTTTCTTT. Protein: CANRFDTEAFF.

The chain employs TRBV7-3 and TRBJ1-5; D gene unclear. Germline V gene sequence: CDR1 SGHTA, CDR2 FQGTGA. This CDR3 comprises 13 residues. With 0 bases removed from V and 2 bases from J, the gap between germline ends came to 2 bases. Here the CDR3 reads CASSLTRNQPQHF. For the CDR3, the DNA is TGTGCCAGCAGCTTAACCCGCAATCAGCCCCAGCATTTT.

V and J are TRBV7-3 and TRBJ2-2; 15 nucleotides align to TRBD2. Trimming removed 2 bases from V and 6 bases from J; junction bases left unmatched: 1. There are 16 residues in the CDR3. The germline V gene has CDR1 SGHTA and CDR2 FQGTGA. The CDR3 DNA reads TGTGCCAGCAGCTTAGGACTAGCGGGAGGGTCCGGGGAGCTGTTTTTT. Encoded protein: CASSLGLAGGSGELFF.

The CDR3 bases are TGTGCCAGTAGTATAGTGGGGGGTCTGCCAGGAGTCTTTCAAGAGACCCAGTACTTC. Its translation is CASSIVGGLPGVFQETQYF. The chain is built from TRBV19 and TRBJ2-5, with D possibly TRBD2 on 6 matching bases. CDR3 size: 19 residues. Germline CDR1 and CDR2: LNHDA and SQIVND (reference sequence). Trimming removed 1 base at V and 2 bases at J, with 23 bases between.

This chain links TRBV7-3 with TRBJ2-1; 7 bases match TRBD2. Trimming took 3 bases from V and 10 from J; bases not matched to a gene: 6. CDR3 length: 13 residues. The germline V gene has CDR1 SGHTA and CDR2 FQGTGA. The CDR3 loop is CASSFRAGDEQFF. For the CDR3, the DNA is TGTGCCAGCAGCTTCCGGGCGGGAGACGAGCAGTTCTTC.

This sequence joins TRBV19 and TRBJ1-5; maybe TRBD1 (5 bases). The ends were cut back, 2 bases at V and 7 bases at J, with 12 bases in the middle. Germline V gene data show CDR1 as LNHDA and CDR2 as SQIVND (reference sequence). The CDR3 length is 14 residues. The CDR3 region is CASSIRQFLQPQHF. The DNA for the CDR3 is TGTGCCAGTAGTATAAGACAGTTTCTACAGCCCCAGCATTTT.

This chain uses TRBV30 with TRBJ2-2, with 7 nucleotides matching TRBD1. The CDR3 has 15 residues. Germline values: CDR1 GTSNPN, CDR2 SVGIG (reference sequence). V shed 2 bases, J shed 4 bases, and the junction held 7 bases outside the gene matches. This CDR3 reads CAWSRQGRGTGELFF. The CDR3 coding sequence is TGTGCCTGGAGTCGACAGGGAAGAGGCACCGGGGAGCTGTTTTTT. The variable domain in full, completed from reference TRBV30 and TRBJ2-2, reads SQTIHQWPATLVQPVGSPLSLECTVEGTSNPNLYWYRQAAGRGLQLLFYSVGIGQISSEVPQNLSASRPQDRQFILSSKKLLLSDSGFYLCAWSRQGRGTGELFFGEGSRLTVL.

The chain recombines TRBV11-2 with TRBJ2-1; 7 positions match TRBD2. With 5 bases clipped from V and 9 bases from J, the junction kept 16 bases outside the gene matches. The CDR3 is made up of 16 amino acids. CDR1 SGHAT and CDR2 FQNNGV come from the germline V gene. This CDR3 reads CASSRRHSGTLLEQFF. The DNA of the CDR3 is TGTGCCAGCAGCCGCAGGCACAGCGGGACCCTCCTTGAGCAGTTCTTC.

V usage is TRBV20-1 and J usage is TRBJ1-2; D not resolved. The CDR3 is 8 residues long. In germline, CDR1 is DFQATT, CDR2 SNEGSKA (reference sequence). CDR3 DNA: TGCGCTTCGGACGGCTACACCTTC. Protein: CASDGYTF.

The gene calls are TRBV4-1 and TRBJ1-1; no firm D call. Looked up from germline, CDR1 is MGHRA and CDR2 is YSYEKL. The CDR3 length is 14 residues. V lost 5 bases and J 0 bases, leaving 10 bases between the germline ends. The DNA of the CDR3 is TGCGCCAGCAGCGGCCCGACGATGAACACTGAAGCTTTCTTT. As protein: CASSGPTMNTEAFF.

This chain joins TRBV18 and TRBJ2-7; 10 bases map to TRBD2. This CDR3 spans 15 amino acids. Germline CDR1 reads KGHSH; CDR2 reads LQKENI. Trimming removed 5 bases from V and 7 bases from J; junction bases left unmatched: 11. CDR3 nucleotide sequence: TGTGCCAGCTCAGTAGCGGGGGGAGAGACGGTTGAGCAGTACTTC. Its protein product is CASSVAGGETVEQYF.

This clone was seen once. This chain links TRBV18 with TRBJ1-1; TRBD1 matches 8 bases. The CDR3 is 15 residues long. CDR1 KGHSH and CDR2 LQKENI come from the germline V gene. The V and J ends lost 5 bases and 3 bases, in that order; junction bases with no gene match: 8. The CDR3 here is CASSSGQGGYTEAFF. CDR3 nucleotide sequence: TGTGCCAGCTCATCCGGACAGGGAGGGTACACTGAAGCTTTCTTT.

V is TRBV30 and J is TRBJ1-1; D uncertain. CDR1 GTSNPN and CDR2 SVGIG come from the germline V gene (reference sequence). Deletions cut 3 bases from V and 5 bases from J, with 7 bases between. This CDR3 is 11 amino acids long. CDR3 nucleotide sequence: TGTGCCTGGAGAACTGGGACTGAAGCTTTCTTT. Protein: CAWRTGTEAFF.

The chain recombines TRBV18 with TRBJ1-2; 9 bases fit TRBD1. This CDR3 spans 14 amino acids. After removal of 5 bases from V and 4 bases from J, the junction contained 5 bases not matched to a gene. CDR1 KGHSH and CDR2 LQKENI come from the germline V gene. As DNA, the CDR3 is TGTGCCAGCTCAGCGGACAGGGGCGTCTATGGCTACACCTTC. This translates into CASSADRGVYGYTF.

V gene TRBV15 combines with J gene TRBJ2-7; either TRBD1 or TRBD2 may supply D (5 bases each). The CDR3 spans 14 residues. The V end was cut by 1 base, the J end by 4 bases, with 11 bases between. Per germline, CDR1 LNHNV and CDR2 YYDKDF (reference sequence). The CDR3 DNA reads as TGTGCCACCAGCAGAGGGGGACCAGTTTACGAGCAGTACTTC. It yields the protein CATSRGGPVYEQYF.

The CDR3, as DNA: TGTGCCAGCAGCTCACGACAGGGATCCAAAAACATTCAGTACTTC. Its translation: CASSSRQGSKNIQYF. The V and J genes are TRBV11-2 and TRBJ2-4, with TRBD1 matching over 7 bases. The CDR3 contains 15 residues. Per the germline V gene, CDR1 is SGHAT and CDR2 is FQNNGV. With 4 bases clipped from V and 2 bases from J, the junction kept 5 bases outside the gene matches.

This chain joins TRBV5-1 and TRBJ2-3; possibly TRBD1 or TRBD2 for D (6 bases each). The CDR3 loop spans 14 amino acids. Germline CDR1 SGHRS, CDR2 YFSETQ. Trimming removed 1 base at V and 6 bases at J, with 12 bases between. The CDR3 DNA reads TGCGCCAGCAGCTTGAATCGAGGGGGGGATACGCAGTATTTT. Protein product: CASSLNRGGDTQYF.

This rearrangement joins TRBV2 to TRBJ1-1, with TRBD1 as a possible D gene (5 bases). CDR1 and CDR2 from the germline V gene are SNHLY and FYNNEI. The CDR3 runs 13 residues. The V and J ends lost 6 bases and 0 bases respectively, with 8 bases between them. CDR3 bases: TGTGCCAGCAGCGGGACGGTGAACACTGAAGCTTTCTTT. Protein: CASSGTVNTEAFF.

Here the CDR3 DNA reads TGTGCCAGCAGTCCACGAGGCTATGGCTACACCTTC. Translation gives CASSPRGYGYTF. The chain uses TRBV28 and TRBJ1-2; D unresolved. CDR3 length: 12 amino acids. Trimming pared 5 bases from V and 4 bases from J, leaving 8 bases between. CDR1 and CDR2 (germline): MDHEN, SYDVKM.

The rearrangement uses TRBV30 and TRBJ1-2; possibly TRBD1 for D (6 bases). Looked up from germline, CDR1 is GTSNPN and CDR2 is SVGIG (reference sequence). V lost 2 bases and J 6 bases, leaving 10 bases between the germline ends. The CDR3 length is 12 residues. This CDR3 is CAWSTGWNGYTF. As DNA, the CDR3 is TGTGCCTGGAGTACAGGGTGGAATGGCTACACCTTC.

The chain has TRBV7-8 and TRBJ2-7; 7 bases fit TRBD1. The J segment lost 2 bases and the V segment lost 5 bases, leaving 9 bases of the junction unmatched. CDR3 size: 15 residues. Germline V gene lookup returns CDR1 SGHVS and CDR2 FQNEAQ. CDR3 residues: CASSHSGTATYEQYF. CDR3 DNA: TGTGCCAGCAGCCATTCCGGGACAGCTACCTACGAGCAGTACTTC.